What follows are 15 T cell receptor beta chains derived from one specimen sequenced in a study of blood T cells in healthy people across ages (dated by TCRdb to between 2015 and 2017). Libraries were prepared through 5' RACE. Sequencing instrument: Illumina HiSeq 2500. The second PCR ran for about 7 to 11 cycles and used a J-beta primer mix along with a sample-barcoded 5' primer. Through fastp at Q25 and MiXCR, TCRdb rebuilt clones from the public reads, retaining in-frame beta chains. When rows share a CDR3 protein, they turn into one entry using the most common DNA and genes. Here the sample has about 800,000 distinct CDR3 sequences; 58% occur a single time. The ten largest clones add up to around 20% of the sample. The source material was blood. Every receptor here comes from a man under 40 in good health.

The V call is TRBV15, the J call TRBJ2-3; D gene ambiguous. The CDR3 covers 18 residues. Germline V gives CDR1 LNHNV, CDR2 YYDKDF (reference sequence). With 1 base removed from V and 3 bases from J, the gap between germline ends came to 20 bases. The CDR3 here is CATSRAPTTFGATDTQYF. The CDR3 DNA sequence: TGTGCCACCAGCAGAGCCCCAACTACGTTCGGAGCGACAGATACGCAGTATTTT.

The chain is built from TRBV16 and TRBJ2-5, with D perhaps matching TRBD1 (6 bases). The closer fit of TRBJ2-7 to the DNA end suggests the J call may be wrong. Germline CDR1 and CDR2: KGHSY and FQNENV. The CDR3 contains 12 residues. The CDR3 reads CASSHGQSEQYF. The CDR3, as DNA: TGTGCCAGCAGCCACGGACAGTCCGAGCAGTACTTC.

This clonotype was detected a few times. J is TRBJ2-7 and V is TRBV7-9, with D tentatively TRBD1 (5 bases). The V gene lost 4 bases and the J gene lost 4 bases, with 8 bases spanning the gap. Germline V gene lookup returns CDR1 SEHNR and CDR2 FQNEAQ (reference sequence). CDR3 length: 12 residues. CDR3 sequence (DNA): TGTGCCAGCAGCTCGGACAATTACGAGCAGTACTTC. This translates into CASSSDNYEQYF.

The V and J genes are TRBV27 and TRBJ2-3; TRBD2 aligns across 8 bases. This CDR3 is built from 15 residues. Losses at the gene ends were 5 bases for V and 5 bases for J; bases not matched to a gene: 9. The germline V gene encodes CDR1 MNHEY and CDR2 SMNVEV (reference sequence). CDR3 protein: CASSAGEREIDTQYF. The CDR3 DNA sequence: TGTGCCAGCAGTGCTGGTGAGCGGGAGATAGATACGCAGTATTTT.

This clonotype was detected once. The gene calls are TRBV27 and TRBJ2-1; 7 bases are a match to TRBD2. J gave up 8 bases and V 1 base, and 2 bases lay outside the gene matches. The germline V gene has CDR1 MNHEY and CDR2 SMNVEV (reference sequence). The CDR3 loop spans 13 amino acids. In nucleotides, the CDR3 is TGTGCCAGCAGTTTATGGGAGGGCTATGAGCAGTTCTTC. Translating gives CASSLWEGYEQFF.

The chain has TRBV7-9 and TRBJ2-7, with 8 bases matching TRBD1. Unmatched junction bases numbered 11, after V lost 5 bases and J lost 2 bases. The CDR3 runs 16 residues. Germline loops: CDR1 SEHNR, CDR2 FQNEAQ (reference sequence). The CDR3 DNA sequence: TGTGCCAGCAGCCCCCTCCGACAGGGGCCAGCCTACGAGCAGTACTTC. It encodes CASSPLRQGPAYEQYF.

This clonotype was detected once. The chain has TRBV7-9 and TRBJ2-1; a possible D gene is TRBD2 (6 bases). Germline V gene data show CDR1 as SEHNR and CDR2 as FQNEAQ (reference sequence). This CDR3 contains 14 residues. Deletions cut 4 bases from V and 8 bases from J, with 15 bases between. CDR3 coding DNA: TGTGCCAGCAGCTGGGCGGGGTCGGGCGATGAGCAGTTCTTC. Its protein product is CASSWAGSGDEQFF.

This chain uses TRBV15 with TRBJ1-1, with D unresolved. Germline V CDR1 and CDR2: LNHNV, YYDKDF (reference sequence). The CDR3 sequence is 14 residues long. V lost 3 bases to trimming and J lost 7 bases, with 15 bases between them. The CDR3 spells CATSRNDGRYEAFF. CDR3 coding DNA: TGTGCCACCAGCAGGAACGACGGCCGATATGAAGCTTTCTTT.

The rearrangement uses TRBV15 and TRBJ2-5, with D perhaps TRBD1 (5 bases). TRBJ2-7 explains the end of the DNA better; the J call may be wrong. The V gene's germline CDR1 is LNHNV and CDR2 YYDKDF (reference sequence). There are 14 residues in the CDR3. CDR3 nucleotide sequence: TGTGCCACCAGCAGAGATCATGGGGCAAACGAGCAGTACTTC. Amino acids: CATSRDHGANEQYF.

DNA for the CDR3: TGTGCCAGCAGCGGAAGGGTGGCAGATACGCAGTATTTT. Protein: CASSGRVADTQYF. The genes are TRBV7-9 and TRBJ2-3; D is unclear. Germline CDR1 SEHNR, CDR2 FQNEAQ (reference sequence). The CDR3 length is 13 residues. The V end was cut by 5 bases, the J end by 4 bases, with 10 bases between.

The J gene is TRBJ2-7, the V gene TRBV28; TRBD1 is a possible D gene (6 bases). V lost 8 bases to trimming and J lost 3 bases, with 17 bases between them. The CDR3 has 14 amino acids. The germline gives CDR1 MDHEN, CDR2 SYDVKM. The CDR3 loop reads CASAAQGTVYEQYF. CDR3 nucleotide sequence: TGTGCCAGCGCGGCCCAGGGGACGGTCTACGAGCAGTACTTC.

This chain uses TRBV6-2 or TRBV6-3 with TRBJ2-1; 9 bases map to TRBD1. The CDR3 consists of 14 residues. The V segment lost 7 bases and the J segment 5 bases; nucleotides outside the gene matches: 6. Germline loops: CDR1 MNHEY, CDR2 SVGEGT. CDR3 bases: TGTGCCAGCAAATCGGGACAGGGTGACAATGAGCAGTTCTTC. This codes for CASKSGQGDNEQFF.

This clonotype was counted between two and nine times. Here the CDR3 reads CASSFRQGRSGGSGANVLTF. The CDR3, as DNA: TGTGCCAGCAGTTTTAGACAGGGACGTAGCGGGGGTAGTGGGGCCAACGTCCTGACTTTC. The V gene is TRBV7-2, the J gene TRBJ2-6, with 9 bases fitting TRBD2. The length of the CDR3 is 20 residues. CDR1 is SGHTA and CDR2 is FQGNSA in the germline V gene. The V segment lost 6 bases and the J segment 3 bases; nucleotides outside the gene matches: 18.

In DNA, the CDR3 is TGTGCCAGCAGGGGCCTGACGGGGCGGAATGAGCAGTTCTTC. Translating gives CASRGLTGRNEQFF. This chain connects TRBV2 to TRBJ2-1; either TRBD1 or TRBD2 may fit D (5 bases each). The length of the CDR3 is 14 residues. Trimming pared 6 bases from V and 7 bases from J, leaving 16 bases between. CDR1 SNHLY and CDR2 FYNNEI come from the germline V gene.

The chain employs TRBV20-1 and TRBJ1-1; a weak D match, TRBD1 (5 bases). The germline V and J ends were trimmed by 5 bases and 10 bases, with 23 bases remaining between them. The CDR3 covers 14 residues. Germline lookup yields CDR1 DFQATT and CDR2 SNEGSKA (reference sequence). The CDR3 DNA is TGCAGTGCTCGAAAACGAAGACAAGGGGAGGGAGCTTTCTTT. Protein: CSARKRRQGEGAFF.